The 17 T cell receptor beta chains given below trace back to one sample, sequenced in a study of control samples from healthy donors and cancer patients. The assay was immunoSEQ multiplex PCR, and TCRdb's table has in-frame clones only and misses some. The sample shows about 130,000 clones, approximately 92% of them seen only once. The sequencing input was blood. The receptors were sampled from a man in his late teens or twenties in good health.

The chain employs TRBV18 and TRBJ1-2; tentatively, D is TRBD1 (6 bases). Germline V gives CDR1 KGHSH, CDR2 LQKENI. V was trimmed by 6 bases and J by 6 bases, leaving 14 bases between them. CDR3 length equals 13 residues. The CDR3 here is CASSPGQTNGYTF. In nucleotides, the CDR3 is TGTGCCAGCTCCCCAGGACAGACTAATGGCTACACCTTC. Looking up the rest from reference TRBV18 and TRBJ1-2 gives the full variable domain: NAGVMQNPRHLVRRRGQEARLRCSPMKGHSHVYWYRQLPEEGLKFMVYLQKENIIDESGMPKERFSAEFPKEGPSILRIQQVVRGDSAAYFCASSPGQTNGYTFGSGTRLTVV.

CDR3 nucleotide sequence: TGTGCCAGTAAGCCGTCCCAGGGGCACAATGAGCAGTTCTTC. It codes for CASKPSQGHNEQFF. The chain has TRBV6-5 and TRBJ2-1, with a possible D match to TRBD1 (6 bases). Germline V gene lookup returns CDR1 MNHEY and CDR2 SVGAGI. Between the trimmed V and J ends, which lost 9 bases and 5 bases, there was a span of 17 bases. The CDR3 loop spans 14 amino acids.

On this clone itself: The sample carries other DNA sequences with the same CDR3. The CDR3 spells CASSPSLNTEAFF. DNA of the CDR3: TGTGCCAGCTCACCCTCCCTGAACACTGAAGCTTTCTTT. The V and J genes are TRBV18 and TRBJ1-1; D gene uncertain. Germline V gene sequence: CDR1 KGHSH, CDR2 LQKENI. With 3 bases removed from V and 0 bases from J, the gap between germline ends came to 5 bases. There are 13 residues in the CDR3.

This clone was picked up a small number of times. The chain has TRBV5-4 and TRBJ1-1, with a possible D match to TRBD1 (5 bases). The CDR3 has 16 amino acids. In germline, CDR1 is SGHNT, CDR2 YYREEE (reference sequence). Trimming took 4 bases from V and 0 from J, leaving 16 bases between them. CDR3 amino acids: CASSTGGGALNTEAFF. Written as DNA, the CDR3 is TGTGCCAGCAGCACCGGGGGAGGGGCGCTGAACACTGAAGCTTTCTTT.

This chain links TRBV6-4 with TRBJ1-2; D is unclear. V shed 0 bases and J shed 5 bases, with 16 bases lying between them. Germline CDR1 reads MRHNA; CDR2 reads SNTAGT. The CDR3 is 16 residues long. The CDR3 spells CASSDSKRVFLYGYTF. The DNA of the CDR3 is TGTGCCAGCAGTGACTCGAAAAGGGTTTTTCTGTATGGCTACACCTTC.

The chain employs TRBV5-4 and TRBJ2-7; TRBD1 or TRBD2 may be the D gene (5 bases each). The CDR3 is 14 amino acids. Germline V gene data show CDR1 as SGHNT and CDR2 as YYREEE (reference sequence). V lost 1 base, J lost 1 base, and 9 bases lay in between. For the CDR3, the DNA is TGTGCCAGCAGCTTGCGGGACGGTTCCTACGAGCAGTACTTC. It codes for CASSLRDGSYEQYF.

This clone occurred once. The chain is built from TRBV3-1 (or the pseudogene TRBV3-2) and TRBJ2-5; no reliable D call. CDR3 length: 15 residues. Trimming stripped 1 base from V and 7 bases from J, with 16 bases between. CDR1 is LGHDT, CDR2 YNNKEL, per germline (reference sequence). CDR3: CASSQAWWSSGTQYF. The CDR3 DNA reads TGTGCCAGCAGCCAAGCCTGGTGGAGCTCAGGGACCCAGTACTTC.

The chain uses TRBV9 and TRBJ2-3; 9 bases are a match to TRBD1. The CDR3 loop spans 14 amino acids. V dropped 2 bases and J dropped 5; count of bases not matched to a gene: 3. Per germline, CDR1 SGDLS and CDR2 YYNGEE. CDR3 region: CASSVSTGGDTQYF. The CDR3 region has the DNA TGTGCCAGCAGCGTTTCGACAGGGGGAGATACGCAGTATTTT.

This clone was counted once. The chain combines TRBV2 with TRBJ1-2; D uncertain. The CDR3 sequence is 13 residues long. Trimming took 7 bases from V and 7 from J, leaving 16 bases between them. The germline gives CDR1 SNHLY, CDR2 FYNNEI. CDR3 sequence (DNA): TGTGCCAGCATGTTGGGCACGCCTCTTGGCTACACCTTC. Its translation: CASMLGTPLGYTF.

The V gene is TRBV19, the J gene TRBJ1-6; D might be TRBD1 (5 bases). The CDR3 consists of 18 residues. The V end was cut by 5 bases, the J end by 0 bases, with 17 bases between. Germline assignment: CDR1 LNHDA and CDR2 SQIVND (reference sequence). This CDR3 reads CASSDLGRASSYNSPLHF. CDR3 DNA sequence: TGTGCCAGTAGTGATCTCGGCAGGGCAAGCTCCTATAATTCACCCCTCCACTTT.

The J gene is TRBJ1-2, the V gene TRBV19; 7 nucleotides align to TRBD1. The CDR3 contains 14 residues. Germline assignment: CDR1 LNHDA and CDR2 SQIVND (reference sequence). The J segment lost 5 bases and the V segment lost 6 bases, leaving 9 bases of the junction unmatched. CDR3 sequence: CASSPGTETYGYTF. In DNA form, the CDR3 reads TGTGCCAGTAGCCCCGGGACAGAAACATATGGCTACACCTTC.

The chain recombines TRBV6-6 with TRBJ1-6; D not resolved. Trimming pared 2 bases from V and 8 bases from J, leaving 10 bases between. Germline V lookup: CDR1 MNHNY, CDR2 SVGAGI (reference sequence). There are 14 residues in the CDR3. The DNA for the CDR3 is TGTGCCAGCAGTTACACGGGGAATGATTCACCCCTCCACTTT. Protein sequence: CASSYTGNDSPLHF.

This chain links TRBV19 with TRBJ2-1; D is perhaps TRBD2 (5 bases). This CDR3 is 14 amino acids long. Trimming removed 1 base from V and 7 bases from J, with 11 bases in between. CDR1 LNHDA and CDR2 SQIVND come from the germline V gene (reference sequence). DNA for the CDR3: TGTGCCAGTAGTATAGGAGGCGGGCGAAATGAGCAGTTCTTC. Translated, it gives CASSIGGGRNEQFF.

The CDR3 region is CATSPLVGTDTQYF. Here the CDR3 DNA reads TGTGCCACCAGCCCCCTAGTCGGAACAGATACGCAGTATTTT. The V gene is TRBV24-1, the J gene TRBJ2-3; D is unclear. This CDR3 spans 14 amino acids. V lost 7 bases, J lost 3 bases, and 13 bases lay in between. From germline, CDR1 is KGHDR and CDR2 SFDVKD.

The rearrangement joins TRBV15 to TRBJ2-7; 8 nucleotides line up with TRBD1. Germline V CDR1 and CDR2: LNHNV, YYDKDF (reference sequence). V lost 0 bases and J lost 3; bases outside the gene matches: 19. The length of the CDR3 is 20 residues. The CDR3 DNA is TGTGCCACCAGCAGAGATCTAGTATTTTTTCGGACAGGGAGAGGCTACGAGCAGTACTTC. Its translation is CATSRDLVFFRTGRGYEQYF.

The chain combines TRBV6-4 with TRBJ2-1, with a possible D match to TRBD2 (5 bases). V lost 7 bases and J lost 1, with 23 bases in between. The CDR3 covers 18 residues. Germline V gives CDR1 MRHNA, CDR2 SNTAGT. For the CDR3, the DNA is TGTGCCAGCAAGAGGAAAAGGACTTATTTTCTTTCCTACAATGAGCAGTTCTTC. Its translation: CASKRKRTYFLSYNEQFF.

This chain joins TRBV5-5 and TRBJ2-1, with D unresolved. The CDR3 totals 13 residues. The V end lost 0 bases, the J end lost 7 bases, and 8 bases lay between the germline ends. Germline assignment: CDR1 SGHKS and CDR2 YYEKEE (reference sequence). CDR3 loop: CASSLGSGNEQFF. As DNA, the CDR3 is TGTGCCAGCAGCTTGGGATCCGGGAATGAGCAGTTCTTC.